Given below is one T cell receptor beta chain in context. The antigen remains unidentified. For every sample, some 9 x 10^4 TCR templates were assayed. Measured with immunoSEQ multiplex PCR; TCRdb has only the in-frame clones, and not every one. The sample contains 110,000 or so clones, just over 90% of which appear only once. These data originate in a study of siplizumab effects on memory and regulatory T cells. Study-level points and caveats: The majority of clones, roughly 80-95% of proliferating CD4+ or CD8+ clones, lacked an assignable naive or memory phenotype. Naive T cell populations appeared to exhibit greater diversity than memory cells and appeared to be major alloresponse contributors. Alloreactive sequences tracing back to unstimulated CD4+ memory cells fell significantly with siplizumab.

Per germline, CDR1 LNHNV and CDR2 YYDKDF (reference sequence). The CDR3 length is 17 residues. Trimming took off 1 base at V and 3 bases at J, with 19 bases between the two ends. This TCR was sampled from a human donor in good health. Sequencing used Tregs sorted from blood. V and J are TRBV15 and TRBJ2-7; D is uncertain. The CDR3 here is CATSRAGFWPARYEQYF. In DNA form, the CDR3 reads TGTGCCACCAGCAGAGCTGGATTCTGGCCCGCCCGCTACGAGCAGTACTTC. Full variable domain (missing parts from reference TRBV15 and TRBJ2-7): DAMVIQNPRYQVTQFGKPVTLSCSQTLNHNVMYWYQQKSSQAPKLLFHYYDKDFNNEADTPDNFQSRRPNTSFCFLDIRSPGLGDTAMYLCATSRAGFWPARYEQYFGPGTRLTVT.